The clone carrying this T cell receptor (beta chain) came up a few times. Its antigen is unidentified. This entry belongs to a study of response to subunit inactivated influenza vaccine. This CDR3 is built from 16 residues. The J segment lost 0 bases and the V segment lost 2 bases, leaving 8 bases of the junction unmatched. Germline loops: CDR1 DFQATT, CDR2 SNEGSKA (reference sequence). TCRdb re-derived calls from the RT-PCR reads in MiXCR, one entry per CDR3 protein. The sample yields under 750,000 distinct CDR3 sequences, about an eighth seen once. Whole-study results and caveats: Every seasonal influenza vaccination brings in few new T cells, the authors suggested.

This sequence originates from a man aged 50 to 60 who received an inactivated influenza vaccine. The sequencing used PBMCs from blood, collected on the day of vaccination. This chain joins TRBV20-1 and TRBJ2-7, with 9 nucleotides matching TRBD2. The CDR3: CSARTPAGGFSYEQYF. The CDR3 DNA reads TGCAGTGCTAGAACGCCAGCGGGAGGTTTCTCCTACGAGCAGTACTTC.